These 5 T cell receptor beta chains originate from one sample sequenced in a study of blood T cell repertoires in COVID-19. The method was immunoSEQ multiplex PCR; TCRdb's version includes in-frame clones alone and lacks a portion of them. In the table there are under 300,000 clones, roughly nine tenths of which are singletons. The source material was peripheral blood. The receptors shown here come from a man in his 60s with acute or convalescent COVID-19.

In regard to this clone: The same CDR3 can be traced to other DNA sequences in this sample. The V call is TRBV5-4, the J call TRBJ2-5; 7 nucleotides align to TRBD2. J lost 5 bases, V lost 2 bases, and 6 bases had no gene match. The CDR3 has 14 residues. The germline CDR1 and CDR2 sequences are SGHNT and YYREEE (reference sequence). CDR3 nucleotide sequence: TGTGCCAGCAGCTTAGATCAGGGAGGGGAGACCCAGTACTTC. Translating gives CASSLDQGGETQYF.

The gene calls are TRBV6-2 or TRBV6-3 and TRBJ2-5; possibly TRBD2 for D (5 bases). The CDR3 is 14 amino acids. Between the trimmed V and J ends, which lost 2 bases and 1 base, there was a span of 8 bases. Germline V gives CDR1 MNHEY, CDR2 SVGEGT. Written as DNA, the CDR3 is TGTGCCAGCAGTTACCTTCGGGGCCAAGAGACCCAGTACTTC. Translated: CASSYLRGQETQYF.

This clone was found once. CDR3 nucleotides: TGCGCCAGCAGCCAAGTGAGACTCGACGTGGGGACCCAGTACTTC. Protein product: CASSQVRLDVGTQYF. The J gene is TRBJ2-5, the V gene TRBV4-1; D is uncertain. Trimming pared 1 base from V and 7 bases from J, leaving 16 bases between. The CDR3 contains 15 residues. The germline gives CDR1 MGHRA, CDR2 YSYEKL.

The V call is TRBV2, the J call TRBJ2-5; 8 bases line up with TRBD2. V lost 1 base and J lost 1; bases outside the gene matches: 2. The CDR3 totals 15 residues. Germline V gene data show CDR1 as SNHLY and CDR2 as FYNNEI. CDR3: CASSEETSAQETQYF. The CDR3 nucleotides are TGTGCCAGCAGTGAAGAGACTAGCGCCCAAGAGACCCAGTACTTC.

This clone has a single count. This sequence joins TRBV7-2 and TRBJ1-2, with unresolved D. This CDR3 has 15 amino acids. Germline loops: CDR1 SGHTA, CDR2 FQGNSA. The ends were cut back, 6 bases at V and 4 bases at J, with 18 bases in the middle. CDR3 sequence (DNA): TGTGCCAGCAGTTCGGCCCTTGCGGGTGGCTATGGCTACACCTTC. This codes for CASSSALAGGYGYTF.